Here is one T cell receptor (beta chain) with its context. Its antigen is currently unknown. Premalignant or tumor cells were enriched by macro-dissection after pathologic assessment. This entry comes from a study of immune evolution from preneoplasia to lung adenocarcinoma. Repertoires were generated with immunoSEQ multiplex PCR, while TCRdb's copy carries only in-frame clones and drops some. The data show some 9,800 clones, around 90% seen once. Points from the study as a whole: From normal lung to invasive adenocarcinoma, top clone frequencies appeared to decrease.

J lost 6 bases, V lost 6 bases, and 11 bases had no gene match. CDR3 length equals 16 residues. Germline loops: CDR1 MNHNY, CDR2 SVGAGI (reference sequence). The clonotype comes from a person between 70 and 80 years old with invasive lung adenocarcinoma. Some clones in this sample may be carry-over from other donors' samples. Sequencing was performed on FFPE invasive lung adenocarcinoma tissue. The V and J genes are TRBV6-6 and TRBJ2-1; TRBD2 matches at 10 bases. The CDR3: CASSPEGLAGVNEQFF. The CDR3 nucleotides are TGTGCCAGCAGCCCTGAGGGGCTAGCGGGGGTCAATGAGCAGTTCTTC.